A single sample gave rise to the 21 T cell receptor beta chains below, sequenced in a study of T cell changes during pregnancy in multiple sclerosis. Method: immunoSEQ multiplex PCR; TCRdb's copy keeps in-frame clones and lacks some. Counted here are just under 80,000 clones, 90% to 95% occurring once; the ten biggest clones make up 0.65% to 0.95%. The sequencing used peripheral blood, collected in the second trimester of pregnancy. Receptor source: a female donor in good health, enrolled as a control in a pregnancy study.

The chain carries TRBV7-9 and TRBJ2-5; 10 bases line up with TRBD2. From germline, CDR1 is SEHNR and CDR2 FQNEAQ (reference sequence). V shed 1 base and J 4 bases; nucleotides not matched to a gene: 6. This CDR3 is built from 16 residues. CDR3: CASSLEGTSVRETQYF. The DNA for the CDR3 is TGTGCCAGCAGCTTAGAGGGGACTAGCGTAAGAGAGACCCAGTACTTC.

The chain carries TRBV7-3 and TRBJ1-2, with 9 bases identical to TRBD1. J gave up 9 bases and V 3 bases, and 5 bases lay outside the gene matches. Per the germline V gene, CDR1 is SGHTA and CDR2 is FQGTGA. This CDR3 region has 13 residues. CDR3: CASSLGTGTRYTF. CDR3 in DNA: TGTGCCAGCAGCTTGGGGACAGGGACTCGCTACACCTTC. Full variable domain (remainder filled in from reference TRBV7-3 and TRBJ1-2): GAGVSQTPSNKVTEKGKYVELRCDPISGHTALYWYRQSLGQGPEFLIYFQGTGAADDSGLPNDRFFAVRPEGSVSTLKIQRTERGDSAVYLCASSLGTGTRYTFGSGTRLTVV.

This rearrangement joins TRBV5-6 to TRBJ1-1; 7 bases are a match to TRBD1. CDR3 length: 14 residues. CDR1 is SGHDT and CDR2 is YYEEEE in the germline V gene. V trimming: 0 bases; J trimming: 3 bases; junction bases outside the gene matches: 2. CDR3 sequence: CASSLGGGDTEAFF. The CDR3 nucleotides are TGTGCCAGCAGCTTGGGAGGGGGCGACACTGAAGCTTTCTTT.

The V and J genes are TRBV4-3 and TRBJ2-3; 7 nucleotides align to TRBD1. CDR1 and CDR2 from the germline V gene are LGHNA and YSLEER. The CDR3 is made up of 15 amino acids. With V trimmed by 5 bases and J by 2 bases, 7 bases remained unmatched. This chain's CDR3 is CASSDRGGPTDTQYF. The CDR3 bases are TGCGCCAGCAGCGACAGAGGGGGCCCCACAGATACGCAGTATTTT.

V gene TRBV10-3 combines with J gene TRBJ2-3, with TRBD2 matching 8 bases. The CDR3 contains 15 residues. Losses at the gene ends were 6 bases for V and 0 bases for J; bases not matched to a gene: 5. From germline, CDR1 is ENHRY and CDR2 SYGVKD. The CDR3 spells CAISHGRGSTDTQYF. CDR3 nucleotides: TGTGCCATCAGCCACGGGAGGGGGAGCACAGATACGCAGTATTTT.

The rearrangement links TRBV5-6 to TRBJ1-5, with 9 bases matching TRBD1. The germline V gene encodes CDR1 SGHDT and CDR2 YYEEEE. V was clipped by 0 bases and J by 4 bases; unmatched bases: 5. This CDR3 is 16 amino acids long. The CDR3 region has the DNA TGTGCCAGCAGCTTGGGTGGGACAGGGAAAAATCAGCCCCAGCATTTT. Protein: CASSLGGTGKNQPQHF.

The chain uses TRBV6-5 and TRBJ2-7; D perhaps matches TRBD2 (5 bases). The CDR3 has 15 residues. Deletions cut 6 bases from V and 0 bases from J, with 15 bases between. Germline values: CDR1 MNHEY, CDR2 SVGAGI. The CDR3 loop reads CASRETAAASYEQYF. For the CDR3, the DNA is TGTGCCAGCAGAGAGACGGCAGCGGCCTCCTACGAGCAGTACTTC.

The J gene is TRBJ1-6, the V gene TRBV10-3; TRBD1 matches 7 bases. The CDR3 sequence is 15 residues long. Germline trimming cut 4 bases from V and 7 bases from J; bases unmatched to any gene: 7. The germline V gene encodes CDR1 ENHRY and CDR2 SYGVKD. The CDR3 DNA follows: TGTGCCATCAGTGCCGTAGACAGGGCGAATTCACCCCTCCACTTT. It translates to CAISAVDRANSPLHF.

The V and J genes are TRBV7-2 and TRBJ1-3, with D tentatively TRBD1 (6 bases). The V end lost 9 bases, the J end lost 2 bases, and 8 bases lay between the germline ends. There are 12 residues in the CDR3. Per the germline V gene, CDR1 is SGHTA and CDR2 is FQGNSA. DNA of the CDR3: TGTGCCAGTACAGGGACTGGAAACACCATATATTTT. Protein: CASTGTGNTIYF.

Only one count was recorded for this clone. The rearrangement uses TRBV7-6 and TRBJ2-2, with D hard to call. V was shortened by 0 bases and J by 0 bases, with 8 bases between the two germline ends. CDR3 length: 16 residues. CDR1 is SGHVS, CDR2 FNYEAQ, per germline. In DNA form, the CDR3 reads TGTGCCAGCAGCTTAGCGGGCAGGCCGAACACCGGGGAGCTGTTTTTT. Protein sequence: CASSLAGRPNTGELFF.

The V gene is TRBV6-5, the J gene TRBJ2-7; 7 nucleotides line up with TRBD2. There are 15 residues in the CDR3. CDR1 MNHEY and CDR2 SVGAGI come from the germline V gene. V gave up 5 bases and J gave up 0 bases; unmatched junction bases: 7. CDR3 DNA: TGTGCCAGCAGTCATAGCGGGTCCGGCTCCTACGAGCAGTACTTC. Amino acid sequence: CASSHSGSGSYEQYF.

J is TRBJ2-7 and V is TRBV5-4, with 9 bases fitting TRBD1. The CDR3 consists of 13 residues. Germline V gene sequence: CDR1 SGHNT, CDR2 YYREEE (reference sequence). With 7 bases clipped from V and 5 bases from J, the junction kept 7 bases outside the gene matches. This CDR3 reads CASGLTGGNEQYF. The CDR3, as DNA: TGTGCCAGCGGCCTAACAGGGGGCAACGAGCAGTACTTC.

V usage is TRBV7-8 and J usage is TRBJ2-3; the D gene is possibly TRBD2 (6 bases). The V end lost 3 bases, the J end lost 0 bases, and 10 bases lay between the germline ends. From germline, CDR1 is SGHVS and CDR2 FQNEAQ. This CDR3 has 15 residues. The CDR3, as DNA: TGTGCCAGCAGCTTTAGCGGTCCTAGCACAGATACGCAGTATTTT. The encoded protein is CASSFSGPSTDTQYF.

The chain is built from TRBV7-6 and TRBJ1-3, with 9 bases fitting TRBD1. CDR3 length equals 13 residues. J lost 10 bases, V lost 6 bases, and 7 bases had no gene match. Germline V gene data show CDR1 as SGHVS and CDR2 as FNYEAQ. The CDR3 protein is CASSSTGGSTIYF. The DNA for the CDR3 is TGTGCCAGCAGTTCTACAGGGGGCAGTACCATATATTTT.

The V call is TRBV19, the J call TRBJ2-6; no firm D call. V was clipped by 3 bases and J by 0 bases, with 9 bases between them. Germline V gene lookup returns CDR1 LNHDA and CDR2 SQIVND (reference sequence). CDR3 length: 16 residues. The chain's CDR3 is CASSIGGDSGANVLTF. CDR3 nucleotides: TGTGCCAGTAGTATTGGTGGAGACTCTGGGGCCAACGTCCTGACTTTC.

The chain combines TRBV18 with TRBJ2-4, with 7 bases fitting TRBD1. CDR1 is KGHSH and CDR2 is LQKENI in the germline V gene. The CDR3 loop spans 15 amino acids. The V and J ends lost 4 bases and 8 bases, in that order; junction bases with no gene match: 11. CDR3 bases: TGTGCCAGCTCACTAGAGACAGGGAAGGCAGACATTCAGTACTTC. Translated, it gives CASSLETGKADIQYF.

This clone was picked up one time. V and J are TRBV6-5 and TRBJ2-1; D is ambiguous. V shed 5 bases and J shed 10 bases, with 9 bases lying between them. The length of the CDR3 is 11 residues. Looked up from germline, CDR1 is MNHEY and CDR2 is SVGAGI. The CDR3: CASSDGWEQFF. CDR3 bases: TGTGCCAGCAGTGACGGGTGGGAGCAGTTCTTC.

The rearrangement uses TRBV9 and TRBJ1-2, with a weak D call TRBD1 (5 bases). Per germline, CDR1 SGDLS and CDR2 YYNGEE. Trimming removed 0 bases at V and 4 bases at J, with 16 bases between. The length of the CDR3 is 16 residues. The CDR3 here is CASSVDGHKESYGYTF. DNA of the CDR3: TGTGCCAGCAGCGTAGATGGACACAAGGAGAGCTATGGCTACACCTTC.

The chain is built from TRBV27 and TRBJ2-1; TRBD2 matches at 8 bases. Per the germline V gene, CDR1 is MNHEY and CDR2 is SMNVEV (reference sequence). This CDR3 is built from 17 residues. With V trimmed by 6 bases and J by 2 bases, 12 bases remained unmatched. CDR3 loop: CASSPPGAGAAYNEQFF. CDR3 sequence (DNA): TGTGCCAGCAGCCCACCCGGAGCGGGGGCCGCCTACAATGAGCAGTTCTTC.

The V call is TRBV19, the J call TRBJ2-5; 9 bases match TRBD2. Germline loops: CDR1 LNHDA, CDR2 SQIVND (reference sequence). The CDR3 contains 14 residues. V gave up 6 bases and J gave up 5 bases; unmatched junction bases: 7. The CDR3 DNA reads TGTGCCAGTAGCTCTGCGGGGGGGTTGGAGACCCAGTACTTC. Amino acid sequence: CASSSAGGLETQYF.

The chain is built from TRBV18 and TRBJ1-4; D is uncertain. CDR3 size: 13 residues. Trimming took 3 bases from V and 8 from J, leaving 10 bases between them. The germline gives CDR1 KGHSH, CDR2 LQKENI. CDR3 in DNA: TGTGCCAGCTCACCCTCCTTTAGAGAAAAACTGTTTTTT. It encodes CASSPSFREKLFF.